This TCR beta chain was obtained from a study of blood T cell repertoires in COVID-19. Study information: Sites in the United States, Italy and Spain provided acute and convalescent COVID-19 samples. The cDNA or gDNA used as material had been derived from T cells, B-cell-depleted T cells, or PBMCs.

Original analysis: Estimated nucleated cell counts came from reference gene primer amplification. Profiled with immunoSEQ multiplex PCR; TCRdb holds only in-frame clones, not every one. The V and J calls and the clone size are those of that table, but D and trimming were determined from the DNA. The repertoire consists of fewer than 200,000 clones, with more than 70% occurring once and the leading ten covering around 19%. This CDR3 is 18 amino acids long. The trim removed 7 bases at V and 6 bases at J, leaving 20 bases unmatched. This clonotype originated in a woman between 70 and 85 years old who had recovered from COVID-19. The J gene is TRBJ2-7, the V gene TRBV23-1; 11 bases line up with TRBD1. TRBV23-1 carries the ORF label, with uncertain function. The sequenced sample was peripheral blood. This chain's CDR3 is CASNPIRTGGSFGGEQYF. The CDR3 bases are TGCGCCAGCAACCCCATCCGGACAGGGGGCTCCTTCGGGGGCGAGCAGTACTTC.